The entry that follows covers one TCR beta chain sequence. What it binds is unknown. The V end lost 7 bases, the J end lost 4 bases, and 7 bases lay between the germline ends. CDR3 length: 12 amino acids. Germline V CDR1 and CDR2: SNHLY, FYNNEI. TCRdb re-called the RACE reads through MiXCR, storing one row per CDR3 protein. This sample has some 80,000 distinct CDR3 sequences, with about 10% found just once. This record belongs to a study of human T cells and chemical hapten exposure. Study-wide results and limits: Compared to controls, expanded TCRs made significantly more large clusters of similar CDR3s.

Time point of the sample: patch test 1, 2 weeks after DPC sensitization. The sample's treatment: therapeutic diphenylcyclopropenone sensitization with weekly scalp DPC. People who gave samples had alopecia, were 18 to 70 years old, and were suitable for DPC. RNA extraction used unfractionated whole blood as the source of total RNA. This sequence was found in a woman aged 50 to 65 with alopecia areata. Some clones in this sample may be carry-over from other donors' samples. The rearrangement uses TRBV2 and TRBJ2-2; D unresolved. Here the sequenced sample was whole blood, taken in connection with sensitization to the hapten diphenylcyclopropenone (DPC). CDR3 in amino acids: CASNTLTGELFF. Here the CDR3 DNA reads TGTGCCAGCAACACCCTCACCGGGGAGCTGTTTTTT. The full variable domain, rest sourced from reference TRBV2 and TRBJ2-2, is EPEVTQTPSHQVTQMGQEVILRCVPISNHLYFYWYRQILGQKVEFLVSFYNNEISEKSEIFDDQFSVERPDGSNFTLKIRSTKLEDSAMYFCASNTLTGELFFGEGSRLTVL.